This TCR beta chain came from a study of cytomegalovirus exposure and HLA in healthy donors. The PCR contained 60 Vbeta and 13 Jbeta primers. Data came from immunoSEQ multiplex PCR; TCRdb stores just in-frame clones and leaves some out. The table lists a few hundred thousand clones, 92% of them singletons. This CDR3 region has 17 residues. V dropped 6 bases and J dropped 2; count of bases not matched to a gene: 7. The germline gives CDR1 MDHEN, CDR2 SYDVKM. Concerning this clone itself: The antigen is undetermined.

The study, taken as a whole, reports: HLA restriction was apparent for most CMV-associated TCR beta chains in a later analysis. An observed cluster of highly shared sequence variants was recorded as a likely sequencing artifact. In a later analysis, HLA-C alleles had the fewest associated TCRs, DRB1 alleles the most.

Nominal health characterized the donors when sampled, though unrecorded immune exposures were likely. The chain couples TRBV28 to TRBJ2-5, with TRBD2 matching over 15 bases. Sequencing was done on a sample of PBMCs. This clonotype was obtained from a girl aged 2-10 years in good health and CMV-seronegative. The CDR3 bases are TGTGCCAGCAGGCAGGGACTAGCGGGGGGTGCACAAGAGACCCAGTACTTC. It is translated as CASRQGLAGGAQETQYF.